These T cell receptor beta chains were read from a single sample in a study of blood T cells in healthy people across ages. TCRdb re-called the 5' RACE reads with MiXCR, one entry per CDR3 protein. The data hold 910,000 or so distinct CDR3 sequences, with 51% observed a single time. The sequenced material came from blood. The receptors here all came from a woman aged 55-70 years in good health. Each CDR3 is given with its conserved first and last residue. Expanded clones are given a class, and other clones once, few, many or no size at all.

V	J	size	CDR3
TRBV19	TRBJ1-1	.	CASSFGRQRVFDTEAFF
TRBV4-1	TRBJ1-1	.	CASSQANPNTEAFF
TRBV20-1	TRBJ2-7	.	CSSTGTSGLVNEQYF
TRBV6-1	TRBJ2-6	.	CASSEGRFAGANVLTF
TRBV5-1	TRBJ2-1	.	CASSLASGSSNEQFF
TRBV27	TRBJ2-7	.	CASMGLAVNEQYF
TRBV11-1	TRBJ2-3	few	CASSLLAGRTDTQYF
TRBV20-1	TRBJ2-7	.	CSARPTGGRGEQYF
TRBV7-2	TRBJ2-1	few	CASSRGREDEQFF
TRBV29-1	TRBJ2-3	.	CSVEGGLAESLTDTQYF
TRBV6-1	TRBJ2-7	few	CASSEEDGTSGFAYEQYF
TRBV2	TRBJ2-7	.	CASRRESSYEQYF
TRBV29-1	TRBJ1-5	.	CSVTDRGGQPQHF
TRBV29-1	TRBJ1-5	.	CGVGVGSAGNQPQHF
TRBV20-1	TRBJ2-3	once	CSAPRGSGSGTDTQYF
TRBV10-3	.	.	CAISEAGTGSYEQYF
TRBV11-2	TRBJ2-3	few	CASSSLGGHTDTQYF
TRBV6-5	TRBJ2-7	.	CASSYSRDFGSYEQYF